The present entry profiles one T cell receptor (beta chain) with its context. Antigen unknown. This sample was included in a study of blood T cells in healthy people across ages. Overall study results and limits: The long-lived group displayed more naive CD4+ cells, plus higher diversity, than the aged donors did. Across samples, TCR beta diversity tracked strongly with naive T cell percentage.

Individuals who donated were healthy Caucasians from Russia aged about 6 to 95. A sample-barcoded 5' primer and a J-beta primer mix were used in a second PCR of about 6 to 12 cycles. MiXCR, applied by TCRdb to the 5' RACE reads, yields one record per CDR3 protein. The data show roughly 1.5 million distinct CDR3 sequences, about 42% seen once. The CDR3 loop spans 13 amino acids. Deletions cut 7 bases from V and 0 bases from J, with 12 bases between. The V gene's germline CDR1 is SQVTM and CDR2 ANQGSEA. This receptor was obtained from a woman between 18 and 29 years old in good health. The gene calls are TRBV29-1 and TRBJ1-1; D might be TRBD1 (5 bases). The sequenced sample was blood. The CDR3 DNA reads as TGCAGCGGTGGCCGACAGCTGAACACTGAAGCTTTCTTT. Residues: CSGGRQLNTEAFF.